The next 3 T cell receptor beta chains were all read from a single sample in a study of blood T cell repertoires in COVID-19. The table came from immunoSEQ multiplex PCR; TCRdb's copy has only in-frame clones and leaves some out. Among approximately 250,000 clones listed, approximately 86% were seen once. The sequencing input was peripheral blood. The receptors were gathered from a woman in her seventies with COVID-19, enrolled during active disease.

This chain uses TRBV27 with TRBJ2-1; 10 bases line up with TRBD2. V lost 4 bases, J lost 9 bases, and 6 bases stayed unmatched. In germline, CDR1 is MNHEY, CDR2 SMNVEV (reference sequence). The CDR3 spans 14 residues. This chain's CDR3 is CASSSTSGFGEQFF. DNA of the CDR3: TGTGCCAGCAGTTCGACTAGCGGGTTCGGTGAGCAGTTCTTC.

This rearrangement joins TRBV2 to TRBJ2-3, with TRBD2 matching over 8 bases. Germline assignment: CDR1 SNHLY and CDR2 FYNNEI. The trim removed 6 bases at V and 5 bases at J, leaving 10 bases unmatched. This CDR3 spans 15 amino acids. CDR3: CASSPLAGGGDTQYF. CDR3 bases: TGTGCCAGCAGCCCCTTGGCGGGGGGAGGAGATACGCAGTATTTT.

This clone was observed a handful of times. The chain joins TRBV27 to TRBJ2-1, with D possibly matching TRBD2 (5 bases). Trimming pared 2 bases from V and 6 bases from J, leaving 8 bases between. Germline CDR1 MNHEY, CDR2 SMNVEV (reference sequence). The length of the CDR3 is 13 residues. The CDR3 sequence: CASSLTGFNEQFF. The CDR3 DNA reads as TGTGCCAGCAGTTTAACGGGGTTCAATGAGCAGTTCTTC.